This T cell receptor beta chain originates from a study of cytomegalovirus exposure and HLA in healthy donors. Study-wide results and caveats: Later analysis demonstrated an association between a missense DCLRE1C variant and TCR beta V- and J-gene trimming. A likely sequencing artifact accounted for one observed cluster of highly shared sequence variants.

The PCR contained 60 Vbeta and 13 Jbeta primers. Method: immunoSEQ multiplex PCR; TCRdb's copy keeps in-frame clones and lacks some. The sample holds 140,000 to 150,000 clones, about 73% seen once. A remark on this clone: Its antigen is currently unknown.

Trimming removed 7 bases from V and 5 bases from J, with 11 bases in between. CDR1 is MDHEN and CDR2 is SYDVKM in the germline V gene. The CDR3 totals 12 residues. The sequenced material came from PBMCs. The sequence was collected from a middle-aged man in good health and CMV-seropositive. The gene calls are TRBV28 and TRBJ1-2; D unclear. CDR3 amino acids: CASTLRGYGYTF. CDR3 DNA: TGTGCCAGCACCCTCCGGGGATATGGCTACACCTTC.